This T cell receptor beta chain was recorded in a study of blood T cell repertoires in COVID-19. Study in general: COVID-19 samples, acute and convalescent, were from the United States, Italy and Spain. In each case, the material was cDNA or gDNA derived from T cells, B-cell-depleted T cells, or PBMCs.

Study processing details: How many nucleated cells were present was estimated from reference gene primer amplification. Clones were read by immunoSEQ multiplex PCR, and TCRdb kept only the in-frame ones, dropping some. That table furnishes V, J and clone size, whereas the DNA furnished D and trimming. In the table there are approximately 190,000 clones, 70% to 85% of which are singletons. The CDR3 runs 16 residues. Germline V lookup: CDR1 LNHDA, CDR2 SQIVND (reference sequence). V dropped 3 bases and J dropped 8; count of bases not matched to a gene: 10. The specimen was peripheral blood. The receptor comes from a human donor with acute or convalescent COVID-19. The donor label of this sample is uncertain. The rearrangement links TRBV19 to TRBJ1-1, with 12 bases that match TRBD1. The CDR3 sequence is CASSMAGTGGAGEAFF. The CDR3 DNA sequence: TGTGCCAGTAGTATGGCCGGGACAGGGGGCGCGGGGGAAGCTTTCTTT.